A single sample gave rise to the 9 T cell receptor beta chains below, sequenced in a study of cytomegalovirus exposure and HLA in healthy donors. PCR primers comprised 60 Vbeta and 13 Jbeta primers. The method was immunoSEQ multiplex PCR; TCRdb's version includes in-frame clones alone and lacks a portion of them. The data contain some 200,000 clones, 82% of them singletons. Sequencing was carried out using PBMCs. The receptors derive from a woman younger than 35 in good health and CMV-seronegative.

This chain uses TRBV28 with TRBJ2-3; no definite D call. The CDR3 runs 13 residues. CDR1 is MDHEN and CDR2 is SYDVKM in the germline V gene. V gave up 10 bases and J gave up 2 bases, with 13 bases separating them. The CDR3 sequence: CATTILSTDTQYF. DNA of the CDR3: TGTGCCACCACAATACTATCCACAGATACGCAGTATTTT.

The chain carries TRBV4-1 and TRBJ2-7; a weak D match, TRBD1 (5 bases). CDR3 length: 18 residues. Trimming took 4 bases from V and 3 from J, leaving 25 bases between them. CDR1 MGHRA and CDR2 YSYEKL come from the germline V gene. The CDR3 loop is CASSPNHLQGKGYYEQYF. CDR3 in DNA: TGCGCCAGCAGCCCCAACCACCTTCAGGGAAAAGGGTACTACGAGCAGTACTTC.

The chain employs TRBV9 and TRBJ1-6; TRBD1 agrees at 7 bases. The CDR3 contains 15 residues. The V gene end was trimmed by 4 bases and the J gene end by 7 bases; junction bases not matched to a gene: 8. CDR1 and CDR2 (germline): SGDLS, YYNGEE. The CDR3 bases are TGTGCCAGCAGCCAGACAGGGAACAACAATTCACCCCTCCACTTT. Amino acids: CASSQTGNNNSPLHF.

This chain joins TRBV30 and TRBJ2-7; D is perhaps TRBD1 (5 bases). This CDR3 is 12 amino acids long. Germline lookup yields CDR1 GTSNPN and CDR2 SVGIG (reference sequence). V was clipped by 0 bases and J by 4 bases, with 7 bases between them. CDR3 in DNA: TGTGCCTGGAGTGTACAGGCTTACGAGCAGTACTTC. Translation: CAWSVQAYEQYF. Supplemented by reference TRBV30 and TRBJ2-7, the full variable domain reads SQTIHQWPATLVQPVGSPLSLECTVEGTSNPNLYWYRQAAGRGLQLLFYSVGIGQISSEVPQNLSASRPQDRQFILSSKKLLLSDSGFYLCAWSVQAYEQYFGPGTRLTVT.

This sequence joins TRBV10-1 and TRBJ2-7, with 7 bases lining up with TRBD1. Germline trimming cut 3 bases from V and 11 bases from J; bases unmatched to any gene: 7. In germline, CDR1 is WNHNN, CDR2 SYGVQD (reference sequence). This CDR3 is 12 amino acids long. This CDR3 reads CASSDSLQGEYF. The DNA for the CDR3 is TGCGCCAGCAGTGATAGTCTCCAGGGGGAGTACTTC.

This clone was observed once. At one boundary the junction diverges from the germline segment, which might be a read error. V gene TRBV5-6 combines with J gene TRBJ2-7; 8 positions match TRBD2. In germline, CDR1 is SGHDT, CDR2 YYEEEE. The length of the CDR3 is 16 residues. CDR3 region: CASSFLTSGFNYQQYF. The CDR3 bases are TGTGCCAGCAGCTTTCTCACTAGCGGATTCAACTACCAGCAGTACTTC.

The chain employs TRBV6-5 and TRBJ2-7; D gene unclear. CDR1 and CDR2 (germline): MNHEY, SVGAGI. The V end was cut by 5 bases, the J end by 4 bases, with 9 bases between. This CDR3 comprises 12 residues. This CDR3 is CASSIPGYEQYF. CDR3 DNA sequence: TGTGCCAGCAGTATCCCAGGTTACGAGCAGTACTTC.

V usage is TRBV5-1 and J usage is TRBJ2-3; maybe TRBD1 (6 bases). This CDR3 is built from 16 residues. V lost 6 bases, J lost 5 bases, and 22 bases lay in between. The V gene's germline CDR1 is SGHRS and CDR2 YFSETQ. CDR3 sequence reads: CASIYRDLDSGDTQYF. The CDR3 DNA follows: TGCGCCAGCATCTACAGGGATTTAGATAGTGGAGATACGCAGTATTTT.

V gene TRBV6-6 combines with J gene TRBJ2-1; 7 bases line up with TRBD1. The CDR3 covers 13 residues. Germline CDR1 and CDR2: MNHNY and SVGAGI (reference sequence). J lost 9 bases, V lost 6 bases, and 8 bases had no gene match. CDR3: CASRPTGSGEQFF. DNA for the CDR3: TGTGCCAGCAGACCGACAGGGTCGGGTGAGCAGTTCTTC.